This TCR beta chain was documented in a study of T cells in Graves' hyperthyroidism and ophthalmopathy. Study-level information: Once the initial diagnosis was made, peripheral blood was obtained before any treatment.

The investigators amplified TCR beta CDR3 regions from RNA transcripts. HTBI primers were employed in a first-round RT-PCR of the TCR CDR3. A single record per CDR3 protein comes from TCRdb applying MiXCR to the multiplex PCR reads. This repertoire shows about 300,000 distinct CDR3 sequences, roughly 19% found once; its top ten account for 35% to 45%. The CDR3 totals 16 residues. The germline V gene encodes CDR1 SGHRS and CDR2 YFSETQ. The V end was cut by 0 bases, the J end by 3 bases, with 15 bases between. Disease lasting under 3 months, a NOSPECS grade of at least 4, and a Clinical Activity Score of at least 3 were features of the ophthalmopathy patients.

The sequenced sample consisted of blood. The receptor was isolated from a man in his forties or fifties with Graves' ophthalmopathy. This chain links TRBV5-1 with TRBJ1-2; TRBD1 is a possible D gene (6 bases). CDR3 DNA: TGCGCCAGCAGCTTGGGCGGTTCAGGGGTCGACTATGGCTACACCTTC. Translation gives CASSLGGSGVDYGYTF. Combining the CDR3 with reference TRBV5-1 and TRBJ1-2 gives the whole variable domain KAGVTQTPRYLIKTRGQQVTLSCSPISGHRSVSWYQQTPGQGLQFLFEYFSETQRNKGNFPGRFSGRQFSNSRSEMNVSTLELGDSALYLCASSLGGSGVDYGYTFGSGTRLTVV.